In its sample, the clone carrying this T cell receptor beta chain was seen once. Antigen unknown. The data originate from a study of CD8 T cells in Susac syndrome. V shed 4 bases and J 7 bases; nucleotides not matched to a gene: 11. Germline CDR1 is PRHDT and CDR2 is FYEKMQ (reference sequence). The CDR3 is 16 residues long. The RNA, 0.5 to 1 ug, was put through reverse transcription using random hexamers. In TCRdb, the immunoSEQ multiplex PCR reads were re-called with MiXCR into one record per CDR3 protein. The table includes about 300,000 distinct CDR3 sequences, 75% to 85% detected once. CD8+ and CD4+ T cells circulating in blood were sequenced for TCR beta. The patients who served as multiple sclerosis controls were treatment-naive and had stable or active relapsing-remitting disease that fulfilled the revised McDonald criteria. Study-wide points: By the study's own acknowledgment, its TCR sequencing and HLA analysis included relatively few individuals.

The V and J genes are TRBV13 and TRBJ2-1; 9 bases are shared with TRBD2. The sequencing sample was made of CD8+ T cells from PBMCs. This receptor was taken from a human donor with multiple sclerosis. The CDR3 nucleotides read TGTGCCAGCAGCTCCGCAGGACTAGCGACGCGGAATGAGCAGTTCTTC. This sequence encodes CASSSAGLATRNEQFF.